In its sample, the clone carrying this T cell receptor beta chain was seen many times. The data are from a study of human T cells and chemical hapten exposure. Documented time point: pre-sensitization, week 0. The treatment here: therapeutic diphenylcyclopropenone sensitization with weekly scalp DPC. One entry per CDR3 protein results from TCRdb running MiXCR on the RACE reads. The repertoire holds around 300,000 distinct CDR3 sequences, with 5% to 6.5% as singletons. CDR3 length equals 13 residues. With 3 bases removed from V and 5 bases from J, the gap between germline ends came to 10 bases. Per germline, CDR1 SGHVS and CDR2 FQNEAQ.

Sequenced material: whole blood, taken in connection with sensitization to the hapten diphenylcyclopropenone (DPC). This chain links TRBV7-8 with TRBJ2-5, with a weak D call TRBD2 (6 bases). The clonotype was recovered from a woman aged 18-30 years with alopecia areata. Some clones in this sample may be carry-over from other donors' samples. Here the CDR3 DNA reads TGTGCCAGCAGCTTTTCTAGCGCCGAGACCCAGTACTTC. Translated: CASSFSSAETQYF.